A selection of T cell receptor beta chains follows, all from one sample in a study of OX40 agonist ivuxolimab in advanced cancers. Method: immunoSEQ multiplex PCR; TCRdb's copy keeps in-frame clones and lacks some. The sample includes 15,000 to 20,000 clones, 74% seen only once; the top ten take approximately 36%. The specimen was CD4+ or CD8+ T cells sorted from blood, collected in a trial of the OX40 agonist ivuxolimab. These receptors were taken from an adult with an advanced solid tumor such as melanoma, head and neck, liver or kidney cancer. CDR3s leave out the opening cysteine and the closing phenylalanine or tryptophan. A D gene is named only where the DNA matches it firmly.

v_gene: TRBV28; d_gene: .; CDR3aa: ASSDVFGQNEQF
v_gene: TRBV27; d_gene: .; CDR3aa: ASTPTGRETQY
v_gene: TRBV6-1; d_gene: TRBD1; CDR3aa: ASSAGTGYQETQY
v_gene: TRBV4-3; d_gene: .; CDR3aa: ASSQEPGAPNSPLH
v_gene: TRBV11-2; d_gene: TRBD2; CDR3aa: ASSPTSGGVINEQF
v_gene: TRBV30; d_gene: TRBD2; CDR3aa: AWNLAGGADTQY
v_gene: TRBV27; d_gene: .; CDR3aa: ASSLTGYYNTEAF
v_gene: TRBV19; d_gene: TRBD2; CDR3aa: ASSIWASGGAHFYTQY
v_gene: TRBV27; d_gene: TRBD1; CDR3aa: ASSLGQGALIGYT
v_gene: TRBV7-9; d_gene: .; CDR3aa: ASRGTEAF
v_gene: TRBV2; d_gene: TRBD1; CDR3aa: ASSGRPGGSPETQY
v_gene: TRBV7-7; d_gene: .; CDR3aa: ASSADSNQPQH
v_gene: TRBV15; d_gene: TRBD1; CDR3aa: ATNPDRGRNTEAF
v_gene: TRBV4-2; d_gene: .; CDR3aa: ASSQDLLVGVKLF
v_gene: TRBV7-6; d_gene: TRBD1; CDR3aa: ASSDGQGDNEQF
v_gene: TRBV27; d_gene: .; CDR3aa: ASSLTGPDEQF
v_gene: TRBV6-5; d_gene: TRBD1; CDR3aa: ASSYSTGWTGEQY
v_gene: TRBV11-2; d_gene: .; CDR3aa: ASSSSYGYT
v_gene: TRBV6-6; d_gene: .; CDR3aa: ASSNPDRYPIQPQH
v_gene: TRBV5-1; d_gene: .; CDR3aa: ASSLTGTYEQY
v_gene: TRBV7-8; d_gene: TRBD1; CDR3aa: ASSLVGGALYEQY
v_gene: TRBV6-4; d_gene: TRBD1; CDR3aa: ASRARDRGLAF
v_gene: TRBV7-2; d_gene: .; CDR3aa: ASSPTGFEQY
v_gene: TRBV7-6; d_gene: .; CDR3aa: ASSPGEGYTIY
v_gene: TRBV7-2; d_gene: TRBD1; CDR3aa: ASSPTGGWYGYT
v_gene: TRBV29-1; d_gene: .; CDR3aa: SVVITGGYT
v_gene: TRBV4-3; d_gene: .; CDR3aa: ASSQDRELF
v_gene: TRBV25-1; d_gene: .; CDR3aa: ASSEGALGYGYT
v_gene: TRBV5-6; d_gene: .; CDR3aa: ASSLTGPGANVLT
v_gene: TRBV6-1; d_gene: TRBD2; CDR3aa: ASSELAGGPSDTGELF
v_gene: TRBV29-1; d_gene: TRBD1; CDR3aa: SVADGTGVNTEAF
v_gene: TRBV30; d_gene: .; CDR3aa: AWATTDTQY
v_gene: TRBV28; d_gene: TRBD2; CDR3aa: ASSFGLARAEQF
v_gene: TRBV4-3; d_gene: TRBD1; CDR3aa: ASSQRDRTGETQY
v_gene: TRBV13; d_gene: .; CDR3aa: ASSLRAATSGEQF
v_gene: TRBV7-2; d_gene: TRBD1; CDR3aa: ASSLDPTGGGNQPQH
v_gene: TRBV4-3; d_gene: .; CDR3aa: ASSRYEDEQF
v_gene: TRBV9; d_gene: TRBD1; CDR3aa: ASSTGQGAYEQY
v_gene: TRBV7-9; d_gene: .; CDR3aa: ASSLGPSGRTYNEQF
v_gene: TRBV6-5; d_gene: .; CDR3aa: ASNSLGDGYT
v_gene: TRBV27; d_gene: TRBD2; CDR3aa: ASSSSSGTAYNEQF
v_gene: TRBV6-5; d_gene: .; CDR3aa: ASSPSHGMNTEAF
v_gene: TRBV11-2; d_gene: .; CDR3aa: ASSLHRGDGELF
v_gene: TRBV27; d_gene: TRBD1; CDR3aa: ASSSGTGVHIQY
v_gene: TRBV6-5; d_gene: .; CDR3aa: ASSYSPDYKTGELF
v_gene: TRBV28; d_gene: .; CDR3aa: ASSPREQFPTDTQY
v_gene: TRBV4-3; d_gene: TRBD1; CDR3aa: ASSRDRVNEKLF
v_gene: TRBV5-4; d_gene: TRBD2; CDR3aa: ASSLELAGQTF
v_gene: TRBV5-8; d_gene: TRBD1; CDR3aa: ASSWGTGGEKLF
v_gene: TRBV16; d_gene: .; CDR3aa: ASSQWTRRGSNTEAF
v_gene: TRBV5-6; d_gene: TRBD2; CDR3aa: ASSLEAGGGTDTQY
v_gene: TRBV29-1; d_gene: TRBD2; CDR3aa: SVGAGGGDEQF
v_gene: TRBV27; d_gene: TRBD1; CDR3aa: AAFTGGDGYT
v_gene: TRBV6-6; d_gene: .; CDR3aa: ASSYPSSGAGHEQF
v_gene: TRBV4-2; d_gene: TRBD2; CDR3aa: ASSQDRQGLGSSTDTQY